This is a list of T cell receptor beta chains from one sample in a study of resident and recirculating memory T cells in vitiligo. Assay: immunoSEQ multiplex PCR; the TCRdb copy retains only in-frame clones and omits some. The repertoire holds about 76,000 clones, around 92% seen once, with approximately 4.8% in the top ten. Sequencing input: blood. The receptors were gathered from a male donor with vitiligo. Both conserved end residues are part of each CDR3. The order of the fields is D gene, V gene, J gene, clone size, CDR3 DNA, CDR3 protein. The D gene is left open where the match is weak. Where a row states a size, it is once, few, many or the class of an expanded clone; other rows omit it.

>TRBD2|TRBV9|TRBJ2-1|-
TGTGCCAGCAGCGTTTCGGTTAGCGGGTACAATGAGCAGTTCTTC
CASSVSVSGYNEQFF
>TRBD1|TRBV10-3|TRBJ2-1|-
TGTGCCATCACCCCGGGACAGGGTGGTTGGGAGCAGTTCTTC
CAITPGQGGWEQFF
>-|TRBV19|TRBJ2-4|-
TGTGCCAGTAATGAGGGTCTAGCCAAAAACATTCAGTACTTC
CASNEGLAKNIQYF
>-|TRBV30|TRBJ2-7|-
TGTGCCTGGAGTCAGAGACAGGTAATCCCCTACGAGCAGTACTTC
CAWSQRQVIPYEQYF
>-|TRBV5-1|TRBJ2-5|-
TGCGCCAGCAAAAGAGCCCTCCAAGAGACCCAGTACTTC
CASKRALQETQYF
>-|TRBV9|TRBJ2-7|-
TGTGCCAGCAGCGCAGGGGACGGGACCTACGAGCAGTACTTC
CASSAGDGTYEQYF
>TRBD1|TRBV19|TRBJ2-7|-
TGTGCCAGTAGCCGAATGACAGGGAACACCTACGAGCAGTACTTC
CASSRMTGNTYEQYF
>TRBD2|TRBV7-3|TRBJ2-3|once
TGTGCCAGCAGCTCCCGTAGCGGGAGGGAGTATACGCAGTATTTT
CASSSRSGREYTQYF
>TRBD1|TRBV9|TRBJ1-1|once
TGTGCCAGCAGCGTAGGACGCTCGACAGGGGGCTTTATGAACACTGAAGCTTTCTTT
CASSVGRSTGGFMNTEAFF
>TRBD1|TRBV6-5|TRBJ2-7|-
TGTGCCAGCAGTTACGGGACAGGGGATCCCTACGAGCAGTACTTC
CASSYGTGDPYEQYF
>TRBD1|TRBV2|TRBJ2-5|-
TGTGCCAGCAGTGATCAGGGGGCTGGGGAGACCCAGTACTTC
CASSDQGAGETQYF
>TRBD2|TRBV4-1|TRBJ2-3|-
TGCGCCAGCAGCCCTAGCGGTCTTGGCTCAGATACGCAGTATTTT
CASSPSGLGSDTQYF
>TRBD2|TRBV5-4|TRBJ2-2|-
TGTGCCAGCAGCCCAGAACCTAGCGGGCAGACGAACACCGGGGAGCTGTTTTTT
CASSPEPSGQTNTGELFF
>TRBD2|TRBV6-1|TRBJ2-5|-
TGTGCCAGCAGTGCCCCATTAGGATCTAGGACTAGCGGGAGGGGCGAGACCCAGTACTTC
CASSAPLGSRTSGRGETQYF
>TRBD1|TRBV7-9|TRBJ1-5|-
TGTGCCAGCAGCATAGGGGACAGGCGGGTTAGCAATCAGCCCCAGCATTTT
CASSIGDRRVSNQPQHF
>-|TRBV6-5|TRBJ2-1|-
TGTGCCAGCAGCCACGACAGGTACGAGCAGTTCTTC
CASSHDRYEQFF
>TRBD1|TRBV5-1|TRBJ2-3|-
TGCGCCAGCAGCTTACGACCGGGACAGGGGGAAGATACGCAGTATTTT
CASSLRPGQGEDTQYF
>-|TRBV23-1|TRBJ1-1|-
TGCGCCAGCAGTCCCACTCCCCGACATTCACGTACTGAAGCTTTCTTT
CASSPTPRHSRTEAFF
>-|TRBV30|TRBJ2-1|-
TGTGCCTGGAGTGTCGACAATGAGCAGTTCTTC
CAWSVDNEQFF
>-|TRBV20-1|TRBJ1-5|-
TGCAGTGCTAGGTCCGATCAGCCCCAGCATTTT
CSARSDQPQHF
>-|TRBV11-2|TRBJ2-7|-
TGTGCCAGCAGCTTAGCTACAGGGACCTACGAGCAGTACTTC
CASSLATGTYEQYF
>TRBD2|TRBV10-2|TRBJ2-5|-
TGCGCCAGCAGCGACCGGGACGGGAGGGCGGAGGAGACCCAGTACTTC
CASSDRDGRAEETQYF
>TRBD2|TRBV28|TRBJ2-6|-
TGTGCCAGCATAAGCGGGAGTCTTTCTGGGGCCAACGTCCTGACTTTC
CASISGSLSGANVLTF
>-|TRBV9|TRBJ2-7|once
TGTGCCAGCAGCGTTGGAGGGGTGACCTACGAGCAGTACTTC
CASSVGGVTYEQYF
>-|TRBV7-3|TRBJ2-7|-
TGTGCCAGCAGCCTAGGGGGGGGCCCCTACGAGCAGTACTTC
CASSLGGGPYEQYF
>-|TRBV5-4|TRBJ2-2|-
TGTGCCAGCAGCTTGAAAGCGGACTCGAACACCGGGGAGCTGTTTTTT
CASSLKADSNTGELFF
>TRBD2|TRBV10-3|TRBJ2-1|-
TGTGCCACCCGGTGGGGGGAGGGCTACAATGAGCAGTTCTTC
CATRWGEGYNEQFF
>-|TRBV6-5|TRBJ2-2|-
TGTGCCAGCAGGCGACGGGGAGCCAACACCGGGGAGCTGTTTTTT
CASRRRGANTGELFF
>-|TRBV30|TRBJ2-7|-
TGTGCCTGGAGTGTACAGGCCAGATACGAGCAGTACTTC
CAWSVQARYEQYF
>-|TRBV7-9|TRBJ2-6|-
TGTGCCAGCAGCTTGGACAAGGCCAACGTCCTGACTTTC
CASSLDKANVLTF
>-|TRBV6-5|TRBJ2-7|once
TGTGCCAGCAGGTTCGGGACTCCCCGAGGCGAGCAGTACTTC
CASRFGTPRGEQYF
>-|TRBV28|TRBJ1-2|-
TGTGCCAGCAGTTTCGCGGGTACGCGGGGCTACACCTTC
CASSFAGTRGYTF
>TRBD1|TRBV19|TRBJ1-5|few
TGTGCCAGTAGTTCGACAGGGCCCCTCCATCAGCCCCAGCATTTT
CASSSTGPLHQPQHF
>TRBD2|TRBV7-3|TRBJ2-7|-
TGTGCCAGCAGCCCGAGGGGACTAGCGGGAGGGAGCTCCTACGAGCAGTACTTC
CASSPRGLAGGSSYEQYF
>-|TRBV27|TRBJ1-1|-
TGTGCCAGCAGGAGCTCAGGGATCAACACTGAAGCTTTCTTT
CASRSSGINTEAFF
>-|TRBV28|TRBJ2-3|-
TGTGCCAGCAGTTTGGGCTGGGGCACAGATACGCAGTATTTT
CASSLGWGTDTQYF
>-|TRBV7-2|TRBJ2-7|-
TGTGCCAGCAGCTTAAACGGCGGCAGAACTGCCTCCTACGAGCAGTACTTC
CASSLNGGRTASYEQYF
>-|TRBV4-1|TRBJ2-5|-
TGCGCCACCTCAGTTGGACAGCTTCAAGAGACCCAGTACTTC
CATSVGQLQETQYF
>TRBD2|TRBV6-1|TRBJ2-1|-
TGTGCCAGCAGTGCGCCTAGCGGGAGGAATGAGCAGTTCTTC
CASSAPSGRNEQFF
>-|TRBV28|TRBJ1-1|-
TGTGCCAGCAGTTTGGGCCAATTGGGCACTGAAGCTTTCTTT
CASSLGQLGTEAFF
>-|TRBV9|TRBJ2-3|-
TGTGCCAGCAGCGTAGGGGAGAGAGGGGATACGCAGTATTTT
CASSVGERGDTQYF
>TRBD2|TRBV28|TRBJ2-7|-
TGTGCACACAGGGGGTCTAGCGGGAGGGGAAATTACGAGCAGTACTTC
CAHRGSSGRGNYEQYF
>TRBD1|TRBV6-4|TRBJ1-2|-
TGTGCCAGCAGTGACTCTGTGACAGGGGGCCGTGGCTACACCTTC
CASSDSVTGGRGYTF
>TRBD1|TRBV5-6|TRBJ1-2|-
TGTGCCAGCAGCTTGGCCGCTTACAGGGGGCGGAGTGGCTACACCTTC
CASSLAAYRGRSGYTF
>-|TRBV28|TRBJ1-2|-
TGTGCCAGCAGTCGGGCGGGTTATGGCTACACCTTC
CASSRAGYGYTF
>-|TRBV5-1|TRBJ2-7|-
TGCGCCAGCAGCTTGGTGGGATTGACAGCCTACGAGCAGTACTTC
CASSLVGLTAYEQYF
>-|TRBV19|TRBJ2-7|-
TGTGCCACCGCGCGGGGGCCAGGCTCCTACGAGCAGTACTTC
CATARGPGSYEQYF
>-|TRBV30|TRBJ2-3|-
TGTGCCTGGAACCGGGGATTGGGGGATACGCAGTATTTT
CAWNRGLGDTQYF
>TRBD1|TRBV28|TRBJ1-2|-
TGTGCCAGCCACGACAGGGCAGGGATTTATGGCTACACCTTC
CASHDRAGIYGYTF
>TRBD2|TRBV11-2|TRBJ2-1|-
TGTGCCAGCAGTTCTAGGGCCGGGACTAGCCCATACAATGAGCAGTTCTTC
CASSSRAGTSPYNEQFF
>-|TRBV5-6|TRBJ1-1|-
TGTGCCAGCAGCTTCGGCGGCACTGAAGCTTTCTTT
CASSFGGTEAFF
>-|TRBV2|TRBJ2-5|-
TGTGCCAGCAGTCCCACAGGAGTTCAAGAGACCCAGTACTTC
CASSPTGVQETQYF
>TRBD2|TRBV9|TRBJ2-1|-
TGTGCCAGCAGCGCCCCTAGCGGAGGTGCCCTCTACAATGAGCAGTTCTTC
CASSAPSGGALYNEQFF
>TRBD1|TRBV5-6|TRBJ2-2|-
TGTGCCAGCAGCTGGCTCCGGGACAGACATCGAGGCGGGGAGCTGTTTTTT
CASSWLRDRHRGGELFF
>TRBD1|TRBV27|TRBJ2-5|-
TGTGCCAGCAGTCCCCCGGGACAGACGGAGACCCAGTACTTC
CASSPPGQTETQYF
>-|TRBV11-2|TRBJ2-5|-
TGTGCCAGCAGCAACCGGGGACTCACCACGGAGACCCAGTACTTC
CASSNRGLTTETQYF
>-|TRBV19|TRBJ2-7|-
TGTGCCAGTAGTAAAGAGGTCCGGAGGGGGGGTTTCTCCTACGAGCAGTACTTC
CASSKEVRRGGFSYEQYF
>-|TRBV7-9|TRBJ1-1|-
TGTGCCAGCAGCTTGCTGGGGAGCTCCAACACTGAAGCTTTCTTT
CASSLLGSSNTEAFF
>-|TRBV9|TRBJ2-1|-
TGTGCCAGCAGCCCTCAGGACTTGTACAATGAGCAGTTCTTC
CASSPQDLYNEQFF